The T cell receptor (beta chain) under discussion was sequenced for a study of blood T cell repertoires in COVID-19. The overall study: The United States, Italy and Spain provided the acute and convalescent COVID-19 samples. T cells, B-cell-depleted T cells, or PBMCs provided the cDNA or gDNA that served as material.

Germline assignment: CDR1 SGHAT and CDR2 FQNNGV. The J segment lost 5 bases and the V segment lost 1 base, leaving 6 bases of the junction unmatched. CDR3 length equals 16 residues. Methods used by the authors: Reference gene primers were amplified, and this amplification served to estimate nucleated cell counts. Some clones are missing from TCRdb's copy, which holds only in-frame ones; the method was immunoSEQ multiplex PCR. V, J and clone size were drawn from that table, and D and trimming were deduced from the DNA. The sample lists over 250,000 clones, 88% occurring once. The specimen sequenced was peripheral blood. The chain joins TRBV11-2 to TRBJ2-5; TRBD1 matches at 11 bases. The origin of this receptor is a man aged 60 to 69 who had recovered from COVID-19. In DNA form, the CDR3 reads TGTGCCAGCAGCTTAGGAGGACAGGGGGCGTTTGAGACCCAGTACTTC. Protein sequence: CASSLGGQGAFETQYF.